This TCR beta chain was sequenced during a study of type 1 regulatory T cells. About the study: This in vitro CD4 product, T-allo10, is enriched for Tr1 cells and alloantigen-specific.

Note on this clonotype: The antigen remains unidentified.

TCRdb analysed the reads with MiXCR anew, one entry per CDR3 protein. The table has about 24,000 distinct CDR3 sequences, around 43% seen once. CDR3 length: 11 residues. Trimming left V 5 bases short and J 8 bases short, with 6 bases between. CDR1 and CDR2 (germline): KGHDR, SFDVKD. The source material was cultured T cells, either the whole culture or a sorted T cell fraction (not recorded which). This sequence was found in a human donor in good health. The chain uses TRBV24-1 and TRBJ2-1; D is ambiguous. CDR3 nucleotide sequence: TGTGCCACCAGTGTCAACGATGAGCAGTTCTTC. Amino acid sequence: CATSVNDEQFF.